Following are 20 T cell receptor beta chains from one sample sequenced in a study of blood T cell repertoires in COVID-19. The table came from immunoSEQ multiplex PCR; TCRdb's copy has only in-frame clones and leaves some out. The table records 100,000 or so clones, 85% of them present only once. Sequencing used peripheral blood. The receptors derive from a woman aged 70 to 79 with active or convalescent COVID-19.

This clone appeared once. This chain joins TRBV7-2 and TRBJ1-6; D is unresolved. Germline loops: CDR1 SGHTA, CDR2 FQGNSA. V dropped 8 bases and J dropped 4 bases, with 9 bases sitting between them. The CDR3 length is 13 residues. The CDR3 region is CASGPLYNSPLHF. CDR3 DNA: TGTGCCAGCGGCCCGCTTTATAATTCACCCCTCCACTTT.

Here the CDR3 reads CASRAEETQYF. CDR3 in DNA: TGCGCCAGCAGGGCCGAAGAGACCCAGTACTTC. The V call is TRBV5-1, the J call TRBJ2-5, with D unclear. This CDR3 is 11 amino acids long. The V gene lost 5 bases and the J gene lost 3 bases, with 5 bases spanning the gap. The germline CDR1 and CDR2 sequences are SGHRS and YFSETQ.

Only a few counts were recorded for this clone. CDR3 region: CASSPGTGKNEQYF. DNA of the CDR3: TGTGCCAGCAGCCCCGGGACAGGGAAGAACGAGCAGTACTTC. This chain joins TRBV7-6 and TRBJ2-7, with 9 positions matching TRBD1. The CDR3 is made up of 14 amino acids. J was trimmed by 5 bases and V by 5 bases; bases with no gene match: 7. Germline assignment: CDR1 SGHVS and CDR2 FNYEAQ. Variable domain in full (rest from reference TRBV7-6 and TRBJ2-7): GAGVSQSPRYKVTKRGQDVALRCDPISGHVSLYWYRQALGQGPEFLTYFNYEAQQDKSGLPNDRFSAERPEGSISTLTIQRTEQRDSAMYRCASSPGTGKNEQYFGPGTRLTVT.

The gene calls are TRBV9 and TRBJ2-1; D is uncertain. V was cut by 0 bases and J by 5 bases, with 6 bases left in between. The germline V gene encodes CDR1 SGDLS and CDR2 YYNGEE. The length of the CDR3 is 13 residues. CDR3: CASSVAVNNEQFF. Written as DNA, the CDR3 is TGTGCCAGCAGCGTAGCTGTAAACAATGAGCAGTTCTTC.

V usage is TRBV28 and J usage is TRBJ2-1; D remains unclear. The CDR3 is made up of 16 amino acids. Germline V gene lookup returns CDR1 MDHEN and CDR2 SYDVKM. V lost 4 bases and J 5 bases, leaving 18 bases between the germline ends. CDR3 protein: CASSSRLADLHNEQFF. Here the CDR3 DNA reads TGTGCCAGCAGTTCAAGACTGGCAGACCTTCACAATGAGCAGTTCTTC.

The CDR3 DNA follows: TGTGCCTGGCGACTAGCAGCGAACACCGGGGAGCTGTTTTTT. It encodes CAWRLAANTGELFF. The chain joins TRBV30 to TRBJ2-2; 7 nucleotides match TRBD2. This CDR3 contains 14 residues. The ends lost 5 bases at V and 0 bases at J; junction bases unmatched: 3. The germline CDR1 and CDR2 sequences are GTSNPN and SVGIG (reference sequence).

The rearrangement uses TRBV14 and TRBJ1-6; possible D gene TRBD1, 6 bases. This CDR3 contains 13 residues. Germline V lookup: CDR1 SGHDN, CDR2 FVKESK. V was shortened by 4 bases and J by 8 bases, with 9 bases between the two germline ends. CDR3 bases: TGTGCCAGCAGCCTCAACAGGGATTCACCCCTCCACTTT. Protein product: CASSLNRDSPLHF. The entire variable domain, with the rest obtained from reference TRBV14 and TRBJ1-6, is as follows: EAGVTQFPSHSVIEKGQTVTLRCDPISGHDNLYWYRRVMGKEIKFLLHFVKESKQDESGMPNNRFLAERTGGTYSTLKVQPAELEDSGVYFCASSLNRDSPLHFGNGTRLTVT.

Notes on this clone: Other DNA sequences of this sample code for an identical CDR3. The chain employs TRBV5-1 and TRBJ1-2, with a possible D match to TRBD1 (6 bases). Germline assignment: CDR1 SGHRS and CDR2 YFSETQ. CDR3 length: 14 amino acids. Deletions cut 0 bases from V and 1 base from J, with 7 bases between. The CDR3 sequence: CASSLGQDNYGYTF. The CDR3 DNA is TGCGCCAGCAGCTTGGGACAGGATAACTATGGCTACACCTTC.

This clone was picked up a small number of times. The V gene is TRBV5-3, the J gene TRBJ2-2, with a possible D match to TRBD1 (5 bases). TRBV5-3 is labeled an ORF, and its function is uncertain. Trimming shortened V by 0 bases and J by 1 base, and 7 bases separated the two germline ends. CDR3 length equals 15 residues. CDR3 sequence (DNA): TGTGCCAGAAGCTTGGGGCAGGGGAACACCGGGGAGCTGTTTTTT. Its translation is CARSLGQGNTGELFF.

This CDR3 is CASSLSRVDDTQYF. CDR3 in DNA: TGTGCCAGCAGCTTAAGCCGGGTCGACGATACGCAGTATTTT. The J gene is TRBJ2-3, the V gene TRBV7-9; D remains unclear. Deletions cut 2 bases from V and 6 bases from J, with 12 bases between. Germline V lookup: CDR1 SEHNR, CDR2 FQNEAQ (reference sequence). This CDR3 contains 14 residues.

The V and J genes are TRBV5-1 and TRBJ1-1; D gene unclear. Per germline, CDR1 SGHRS and CDR2 YFSETQ. The CDR3 has 13 residues. Trimming stripped 0 bases from V and 6 bases from J, with 9 bases between. The CDR3 loop reads CASSLVTRAEAFF. As DNA, the CDR3 is TGCGCCAGCAGCTTGGTTACGAGGGCTGAAGCTTTCTTT.

The chain has TRBV4-1 and TRBJ1-6, with TRBD1 matching over 9 bases. The CDR3 has 17 amino acids. V lost 4 bases and J lost 5; bases outside the gene matches: 9. Germline V lookup: CDR1 MGHRA, CDR2 YSYEKL. CDR3 in amino acids: CASSRRTGDSDNSPLHF. The CDR3 DNA follows: TGCGCCAGCAGCCGTCGGACAGGGGATAGCGATAATTCACCCCTCCACTTT.

Only one count was recorded for this clone. V is TRBV6-5 and J is TRBJ2-7; maybe TRBD2 (5 bases). V was shortened by 1 base and J by 3 bases, with 13 bases between the two germline ends. The CDR3 runs to 15 residues. Germline values: CDR1 MNHEY, CDR2 SVGAGI. CDR3 in amino acids: CASSYYFSGIYEQYF. The CDR3 nucleotides read TGTGCCAGCAGTTACTATTTTTCCGGGATCTACGAGCAGTACTTC.

The chain couples TRBV6-5 to TRBJ2-1; D gene uncertain. V shed 7 bases and J shed 0 bases, with 10 bases lying between them. From germline, CDR1 is MNHEY and CDR2 SVGAGI. CDR3 length: 14 amino acids. CDR3 sequence: CASNPRSSYNEQFF. The CDR3 region has the DNA TGTGCCAGCAATCCCCGGAGCTCCTACAATGAGCAGTTCTTC.

The rearrangement uses TRBV4-3 and TRBJ2-2, with D maybe TRBD1 (5 bases). This CDR3 comprises 14 residues. V was pared by 1 base and J by 3 bases, with 6 bases between. Germline CDR1 is LGHNA and CDR2 is YSLEER. The CDR3 DNA reads as TGCGCCAGCAGCCAAGCCAGGGACACCGGGGAGCTGTTTTTT. Amino acid sequence: CASSQARDTGELFF.

This chain connects TRBV19 to TRBJ1-2; a weak D match, TRBD1 (5 bases). The CDR3 spans 13 residues. In germline, CDR1 is LNHDA, CDR2 SQIVND (reference sequence). V dropped 6 bases and J dropped 2 bases, with 10 bases sitting between them. The CDR3 nucleotides are TGTGCCAGTAGCCAGGGAAACAACTATGGCTACACCTTC. Protein product: CASSQGNNYGYTF.

This chain links TRBV5-6 with TRBJ1-1; 7 nucleotides match TRBD1. Germline trimming cut 6 bases from V and 4 bases from J; bases unmatched to any gene: 6. The length of the CDR3 is 13 residues. CDR1 and CDR2 from the germline V gene are SGHDT and YYEEEE. For the CDR3, the DNA is TGTGCCAGCAAGACAGGGACAGTCACTGAAGCTTTCTTT. This codes for CASKTGTVTEAFF.

This clone was recorded only once. The chain uses TRBV2 and TRBJ2-1, with 9 nucleotides matching TRBD1. The germline CDR1 and CDR2 sequences are SNHLY and FYNNEI. The CDR3 has 15 amino acids. The V and J ends lost 8 bases and 4 bases, in that order; junction bases with no gene match: 9. CDR3 DNA sequence: TGTGCCAGCGCACCTCCGGGACAGGGATACAATGAGCAGTTCTTC. Its translation is CASAPPGQGYNEQFF.

V and J are TRBV9 and TRBJ2-2; D possibly corresponds to TRBD2 (5 bases). Trimming cost V 3 bases and J 1 base, with 10 bases left between them. CDR3 length equals 15 residues. Germline V CDR1 and CDR2: SGDLS, YYNGEE. DNA for the CDR3: TGTGCCAGCAGCGAGTTAGGACTGAACACCGGGGAGCTGTTTTTT. It codes for CASSELGLNTGELFF.

V gene TRBV10-2 combines with J gene TRBJ2-1; TRBD1 aligns across 7 bases. CDR1 and CDR2 from the germline V gene are WSHSY and SAAADI. The V gene end was trimmed by 9 bases and the J gene end by 3 bases; junction bases not matched to a gene: 5. The CDR3 runs 13 residues. The chain's CDR3 is CAREGDSYNEQFF. As DNA, the CDR3 is TGCGCCAGGGAAGGGGACAGCTACAATGAGCAGTTCTTC.